This TCR beta chain is from a study of blood T cell repertoires in COVID-19. Clones were sequenced by immunoSEQ multiplex PCR, and TCRdb holds only the in-frame ones, with some missing. The sample has about 15,000 clones; about 80% are singletons. This receptor was taken from a man between 70 and 80 years old with active or convalescent COVID-19. The sample taken for sequencing was peripheral blood.

In nucleotides, the CDR3 is TGTGCCAGCAGCGCCGCCTTTAGGAGCTCCTACAATGAGCAGTTCTTC. Amino acid sequence: CASSAAFRSSYNEQFF. The chain employs TRBV11-3 and TRBJ2-1; D is undetermined. The CDR3 covers 16 residues. CDR1 SGHNT and CDR2 YENEEA come from the germline V gene. V was pared by 5 bases and J by 0 bases, with 14 bases between.